This note documents a single T cell receptor beta chain sequence. In the same sample, other DNA sequences code for this CDR3. Using immunoSEQ multiplex PCR, the repertoire was profiled, and TCRdb retains in-frame clones only, with some absent. The sample has about 670,000 clones, about 87% seen once; the top ten hold 0.2% to 0.3%. This specimen belongs to a study of blood T cell repertoires in COVID-19. Study background: COVID-19 samples from acute and convalescent phases originated in the United States, Italy and Spain. T cells, B-cell-depleted T cells, or PBMCs provided the cDNA or gDNA that served as material.

The CDR3 is made up of 14 amino acids. Trimming took 0 bases from V and 5 from J; bases not matched to a gene: 3. Germline V gene data show CDR1 as LGHDT and CDR2 as YNNKEL (reference sequence). Sequencing used peripheral blood. The chain combines TRBV3-1 (or the pseudogene TRBV3-2) with TRBJ1-2; 7 bases match TRBD1. The source is a woman aged 18-30 years with acute or convalescent COVID-19. In DNA, the CDR3 is TGTGCCAGCAGCCAAGATCTCAGGGGGTATGGCTACACCTTC. Translating gives CASSQDLRGYGYTF.